Sequencing of this T cell receptor (beta chain) was carried out in a study of T cell responses to AZD1222 COVID-19 vaccine. Second doses were pooled across both intervals (about 4 or about 12 weeks). Worth noting for this clone: Antigen: not known.

V was pared by 3 bases and J by 7 bases, with 5 bases of the junction left unmatched. The CDR3 covers 14 residues. The V gene's germline CDR1 is MGHDK and CDR2 SYGVNS. Libraries were prepared by immunoSEQ multiplex PCR; TCRdb keeps only in-frame clonotypes and omits some of them. Here the sample spans 70,000 to 90,000 clones, 70% to 90% being singletons. Study-wide findings and caveats: A rise in Spike-specific TCR breadth and depth followed two AZD1222 doses. White British people made up most donors, females outnumbered males, and clonal diversity was possibly underestimated. Baseline serology detected seropositivity in only a handful of AZD1222 recipients.

The chain is built from TRBV25-1 and TRBJ1-1, with TRBD1 matching 10 bases. Sample: peripheral blood, taken 28 days after the second AZD1222 dose. The sequence derives from an adult who received the AZD1222 COVID-19 vaccine. Written as DNA, the CDR3 is TGTGCCAGCAGTGACCCGACAGGGGGCCTTGAAGCTTTCTTT. Its translation: CASSDPTGGLEAFF.